This T cell receptor (beta chain) was identified in a study of blood T cells in healthy people across ages. This clonotype was counted only a few times. Each donor gave approximately 9.7 milliliters of peripheral blood. Germline assignment: CDR1 SNHLY and CDR2 FYNNEI. The CDR3 consists of 15 residues. The V end was cut by 2 bases, the J end by 2 bases, with 10 bases between. Using a J-beta primer mix together with a sample-barcoded 5' primer, a second PCR was run for about 6 to 12 cycles. A single record per CDR3 protein comes from TCRdb applying MiXCR to the 5' RACE reads. The repertoire holds some 370,000 distinct CDR3 sequences, with over 45% as singletons.

The V call is TRBV2, the J call TRBJ2-1; weak D call: TRBD1 (6 bases). The specimen sequenced was blood. This sequence was found in a man aged 60 to 69 in good health. CDR3 residues: CASSERGQTYNEQFF. CDR3 DNA sequence: TGTGCCAGCAGTGAACGAGGACAGACCTACAATGAGCAGTTCTTC.